This TCR beta chain was documented in a study of shared clonotypes between healthy human individuals (dated by TCRdb to about 2020). For context, the study as a whole: The cohort comprised two women and three men aged 18 to 49 years. Libraries were prepared and TCR repertoires were sequenced by different laboratories using diverse techniques, in order to increase sequencing depth and limit assay-specific biases. To estimate repertoire size and how much clonotype sharing occurs between individuals, the study deeply sequenced the blood TCR repertoires of several healthy adults. Each donor's leukapheresis produced roughly between roughly 0.85 and 9 billion PBMCs.

Summary of the overall study and its limitations: Sampling was limited to blood, and TCR repertoires in tissue likely differ from TCR repertoires in blood. Because the study included a small number of donors, the genetic and exposure-history diversity represented was limited. Pairwise subsampling led to the expectation that sequencing depth would affect the degree of clonotype sharing among donors.

The CDR3, cysteine through phenylalanine, is 14 amino acids long. CDR3 DNA only is kept here, 42 bases in frame from base 1. The germline V gene (reference sequence) specifies LNHNV as CDR1 and YYDKDF as CDR2. The V end loses 9 bases and the J end loses 0 bases, and a stretch of 12 bases separates them. Healthy HIV-negative adults with no recently reported acute infections or vaccinations were included as donors. Every donor was a Caucasian adult residing in Nashville, Tennessee, USA. In the unsorted samples, 87 million or so PBMCs were counted, and genomic DNA was extracted using the QIAamp DNA Blood Mini kit. Blood was collected by leukapheresis, and PBMCs were isolated by Ficoll-Histopaque density gradient centrifugation and then cryopreserved in liquid nitrogen vapor phase. Using the deep immunoSEQ assay, multiplex PCR amplified TCR CDR3 regions from genomic DNA. Extracted genomic DNA from each cell subset was distributed evenly across all wells of several immunoSEQ 96-well plates, and each plate was treated as a replicate. For unsorted PBMC, approximately 290 ng genomic DNA, equal to roughly 33,000 T cell genomes, was loaded into each replicate PCR. Ten immunoSEQ deep assay plates were used to sequence unsorted PBMC genomic DNA. Purified libraries were quantified with a Qubit 3.0 fluorometer, sized on a Bioanalyzer 2100, and re-quantified with the KAPA Library Quantification kit. Every immunoSEQ 96-well plate was sequenced on a separate single-read 150-cycle Illumina NextSeq 550 flow cell. Regarding the original processing steps: Because only junctional sequences without quality scores were contained in the immunoSEQ output, filtering matching that applied to full-length reads could not be performed. To assign V/J genes and CDR3, sequences were annotated using PyIR, a Python wrapper for IgBLAST v1.9, with IMGT germline references. Reads were removed for weak V/J assignments (E-value above 1e-6), missing CDR3, stop codons, out-of-frame junctions, or ambiguous translated residues. V3J clonotypes were defined as sequences sharing the same inferred V gene, J gene, and CDR3 amino acid sequence. To compute the percentage overlap between repertoires, the number of shared unique clonotypes was divided by the size of the smaller repertoire. RTK rarefaction, the Chao1 estimator, and Recon v2.1 estimates of unobserved clonotypes were used to assess repertoire richness. TCRdb re-hosts the immuneACCESS table, in-frame sequences only. Its copies lack some clones; in the studies checked, an unresolved V gene accounts for under half of them, and the cause for the rest is not known. For V, J and clone size, that table is used; D and trimming come from the DNA. This sample has fewer than 650,000 clones in its table, and roughly four fifths of those were observed once. The top ten hold roughly 13% of the sample.

This clone was seen a single time. Its antigen has not been determined. No base qualities exist here, and no much larger clone lies one base off it. The sequence was obtained from a woman in her forties in good health. Some clones in this sample may be carry-over from other donors' samples. The sequence joins TRBV15 to TRBJ2-1; TRBD1 could be the D gene, as 5 bases match. The sample comprised PBMCs. The nucleotide sequence reads TGTGCCACAATACAGGTGGGCTCCTACAATGAGCAGTTCTTC. Translated, it gives CATIQVGSYNEQFF.